The 25 T cell receptor beta chains reported below all come from one sample, sequenced in a study of CD8 T cells in Susac syndrome. It was with random hexamers that about 0.45 to 1 ug RNA was reverse transcribed. A single record per CDR3 protein comes from TCRdb applying MiXCR to the immunoSEQ multiplex PCR reads. The repertoire includes 150,000 or so distinct CDR3 sequences, roughly 94% of them detected once, and roughly 0.2% sits in the top ten. The sequenced sample was CD8+ T cells from PBMCs. The receptors here all came from a human donor with multiple sclerosis.

The chain recombines TRBV7-9 with TRBJ2-7, with 8 bases lining up with TRBD1. V dropped 5 bases and J dropped 2; count of bases not matched to a gene: 5. The CDR3 is 14 amino acids. From germline, CDR1 is SEHNR and CDR2 FQNEAQ (reference sequence). The CDR3 DNA sequence: TGTGCCAGCAGCGCGAACAGGGGGACCTACGAGCAGTACTTC. Translating it yields CASSANRGTYEQYF.

The CDR3 protein is CASSRGLAEADTQYF. The CDR3 DNA sequence: TGTGCCAGCAGCCGGGGACTAGCGGAGGCAGATACGCAGTATTTT. The J gene is TRBJ2-3, the V gene TRBV28, with 11 bases that match TRBD2. Germline CDR1 reads MDHEN; CDR2 reads SYDVKM. Trimming took 6 bases from V and 4 from J; bases not matched to a gene: 6. This CDR3 has 15 amino acids. Supplemented by reference TRBV28 and TRBJ2-3, the full variable domain reads DVKVTQSSRYLVKRTGEKVFLECVQDMDHENMFWYRQDPGLGLRLIYFSYDVKMKEKGDIPEGYSVSREKKERFSLILESASTNQTSMYLCASSRGLAEADTQYFGPGTRLTVL.

This clonotype was seen only once. The chain is built from TRBV18 and TRBJ2-3, with 9 bases lining up with TRBD2. The CDR3 is made up of 17 amino acids. Germline assignment: CDR1 KGHSH and CDR2 LQKENI. J was trimmed by 4 bases and V by 3 bases; bases with no gene match: 11. The chain's CDR3 is CASSPTSGGRAPDTQYF. The CDR3 DNA sequence: TGTGCCAGCTCACCGACCAGCGGGGGGCGGGCCCCAGATACGCAGTATTTT.

The V call is TRBV2, the J call TRBJ2-7, with 7 bases lining up with TRBD2. J lost 5 bases, V lost 1 base, and 2 bases had no gene match. CDR3 size: 13 residues. Germline values: CDR1 SNHLY, CDR2 FYNNEI. The CDR3 spells CASSEVRGDEQYF. The CDR3 DNA reads as TGTGCCAGCAGTGAAGTCCGGGGGGACGAGCAGTACTTC. Supplemented by reference TRBV2 and TRBJ2-7, the full variable domain reads EPEVTQTPSHQVTQMGQEVILRCVPISNHLYFYWYRQILGQKVEFLVSFYNNEISEKSEIFDDQFSVERPDGSNFTLKIRSTKLEDSAMYFCASSEVRGDEQYFGPGTRLTVT.

CDR3 nucleotide sequence: TGTGCCTGGAGTGTCGGGGGGCCTGAAGCTTTCTTT. The encoded protein is CAWSVGGPEAFF. J is TRBJ1-1 and V is TRBV30; D may be TRBD1 (6 bases). The CDR3 is made up of 12 amino acids. CDR1 is GTSNPN, CDR2 SVGIG, per germline (reference sequence). The germline V and J ends were trimmed by 0 bases and 6 bases, with 8 bases remaining between them.

The rearrangement joins TRBV5-1 to TRBJ1-2; D remains ambiguous. The CDR3 totals 11 residues. Trimming removed 0 bases at V and 13 bases at J, with 10 bases between. Germline CDR1 SGHRS, CDR2 YFSETQ. This CDR3 reads CASSLDGLSTF. CDR3 DNA sequence: TGCGCCAGCAGCTTGGATGGGCTGAGCACCTTC. Full variable domain (remainder filled in from reference TRBV5-1 and TRBJ1-2): KAGVTQTPRYLIKTRGQQVTLSCSPISGHRSVSWYQQTPGQGLQFLFEYFSETQRNKGNFPGRFSGRQFSNSRSEMNVSTLELGDSALYLCASSLDGLSTFGSGTRLTVV.

This chain joins TRBV5-6 and TRBJ1-5; 7 bases map to TRBD1. The J segment lost 6 bases and the V segment lost 4 bases, leaving 4 bases of the junction unmatched. This CDR3 comprises 13 residues. Germline loops: CDR1 SGHDT, CDR2 YYEEEE. CDR3 residues: CASSEGAGQPQHF. The CDR3 DNA reads TGTGCCAGCAGCGAGGGGGCAGGTCAGCCCCAGCATTTT.

The chain employs TRBV5-1 and TRBJ1-2; possible D gene TRBD1, 5 bases. The length of the CDR3 is 13 residues. CDR1 and CDR2 (germline): SGHRS, YFSETQ. Trimming left V 6 bases short and J 5 bases short, with 14 bases between. CDR3 protein: CASTGQESYGYTF. The CDR3 nucleotides are TGCGCCAGCACAGGGCAGGAGTCTTATGGCTACACCTTC.

The V gene is TRBV9, the J gene TRBJ2-1; 10 bases map to TRBD2. Per the germline V gene, CDR1 is SGDLS and CDR2 is YYNGEE. Trimming cost V 4 bases and J 1 base; bases outside gene matches: 5. The CDR3 totals 16 residues. The CDR3 reads CASSSSGGPSYNEQFF. CDR3 DNA: TGTGCCAGCAGCTCTAGCGGGGGCCCATCCTACAATGAGCAGTTCTTC. Combining the CDR3 with reference TRBV9 and TRBJ2-1 gives the whole variable domain DSGVTQTPKHLITATGQRVTLRCSPRSGDLSVYWYQQSLDQGLQFLIQYYNGEERAKGNILERFSAQQFPDLHSELNLSSLELGDSALYFCASSSSGGPSYNEQFFGPGTRLTVL.

The chain recombines TRBV20-1 with TRBJ1-1; weak D call: TRBD1 (5 bases). This CDR3 region has 14 residues. The ends were cut back, 0 bases at V and 3 bases at J, with 11 bases in the middle. Per germline, CDR1 DFQATT and CDR2 SNEGSKA (reference sequence). The CDR3 reads CSAREARVDTEAFF. The CDR3 DNA sequence: TGCAGTGCTAGAGAGGCCAGGGTTGACACTGAAGCTTTCTTT.

This sequence joins TRBV29-1 and TRBJ1-1, with a weak D call TRBD1 (5 bases). The germline V and J ends were trimmed by 4 bases and 2 bases, with 20 bases remaining between them. The CDR3 has 16 amino acids. CDR1 is SQVTM, CDR2 ANQGSEA, per germline. The CDR3 DNA follows: TGCAGCGTTGGGGGGGAAGGGTCGCACCTTAACACTGAAGCTTTCTTT. It yields the protein CSVGGEGSHLNTEAFF.

The rearrangement uses TRBV9 and TRBJ2-1, with a weak D call TRBD1 (6 bases). This CDR3 is built from 17 residues. Between the trimmed V and J ends, which lost 3 bases and 0 bases, there was a span of 16 bases. CDR1 and CDR2 from the germline V gene are SGDLS and YYNGEE. The CDR3 is CASSASGAFSSYNEQFF. The CDR3 coding sequence is TGTGCCAGCAGCGCCTCAGGGGCCTTTAGCTCCTACAATGAGCAGTTCTTC. Looking up the rest from reference TRBV9 and TRBJ2-1 gives the full variable domain: DSGVTQTPKHLITATGQRVTLRCSPRSGDLSVYWYQQSLDQGLQFLIQYYNGEERAKGNILERFSAQQFPDLHSELNLSSLELGDSALYFCASSASGAFSSYNEQFFGPGTRLTVL.

The rearrangement joins TRBV7-9 to TRBJ2-7; 7 bases line up with TRBD2. This CDR3 has 14 residues. Trimming took 5 bases from V and 0 from J; bases not matched to a gene: 4. Germline CDR1 and CDR2: SEHNR and FQNEAQ (reference sequence). The CDR3 DNA reads TGTGCCAGCAGCCCCCGGGAGGCCTCCTACGAGCAGTACTTC. It encodes CASSPREASYEQYF.

This clonotype was seen only once. This chain connects TRBV7-9 to TRBJ1-4; no definite D call. The ends were cut back, 1 base at V and 7 bases at J, with 10 bases in the middle. Per germline, CDR1 SEHNR and CDR2 FQNEAQ (reference sequence). This CDR3 comprises 14 residues. CDR3 nucleotides: TGTGCCAGCAGCTTAGAGGGTTACGGTGAAAAACTGTTTTTT. It codes for CASSLEGYGEKLFF.

The chain has TRBV7-3 and TRBJ1-2; TRBD1 is a possible D gene (6 bases). Germline loops: CDR1 SGHTA, CDR2 FQGTGA. Trimming removed 5 bases at V and 8 bases at J, with 21 bases between. This CDR3 comprises 15 residues. DNA of the CDR3: TGTGCCAGCAGCCGGGAGACAGGAAAAATCGACGGCTACACCTTC. It translates to CASSRETGKIDGYTF.

This clonotype occurred once. V and J are TRBV27 and TRBJ1-1, with D uncertain. The germline gives CDR1 MNHEY, CDR2 SMNVEV (reference sequence). Trimming cost V 2 bases and J 2 bases, with 6 bases left between them. The CDR3 has 13 amino acids. The CDR3 nucleotides read TGTGCCAGCAGTTTAGCGATCAACACTGAAGCTTTCTTT. This sequence encodes CASSLAINTEAFF.

The gene calls are TRBV12-3 or TRBV12-4 and TRBJ1-5; TRBD1 aligns across 8 bases. This CDR3 comprises 15 residues. Trimming took 5 bases from V and 6 from J; bases not matched to a gene: 9. The CDR3 DNA sequence: TGTGCCAGCAGTGCGAACGGACAGGGTGGTCAGCCCCAGCATTTT. Protein sequence: CASSANGQGGQPQHF.

The V gene is TRBV5-6, the J gene TRBJ2-5, with 7 bases matching TRBD1. V shed 0 bases and J 4 bases; nucleotides not matched to a gene: 6. Germline V gene data show CDR1 as SGHDT and CDR2 as YYEEEE. This CDR3 is built from 15 residues. The CDR3 is CASSLGQGVGETQYF. The DNA for the CDR3 is TGTGCCAGCAGCTTGGGACAGGGCGTCGGAGAGACCCAGTACTTC. Using reference TRBV5-6 and TRBJ2-5 for the parts outside the CDR3, the full variable domain is DAGVTQSPTHLIKTRGQQVTLRCSPKSGHDTVSWYQQALGQGPQFIFQYYEEEERQRGNFPDRFSGHQFPNYSSELNVNALLLGDSALYLCASSLGQGVGETQYFGPGTRLLVL.

This chain connects TRBV4-3 to TRBJ2-5, with D uncertain. Germline V gene lookup returns CDR1 LGHNA and CDR2 YSLEER. V was pared by 1 base and J by 5 bases, with 14 bases between. This CDR3 is built from 15 residues. The CDR3 here is CASSQAIDVIETQYF. CDR3 bases: TGCGCCAGCAGCCAAGCAATAGATGTAATTGAGACCCAGTACTTC.

J is TRBJ2-7 and V is TRBV7-2; D is unresolved. The V gene lost 1 base and the J gene lost 2 bases, with 9 bases spanning the gap. This CDR3 is 14 amino acids long. The germline gives CDR1 SGHTA, CDR2 FQGNSA. CDR3 DNA sequence: TGTGCCAGCAGCTTAGATTTCTTCACCTACGAGCAGTACTTC. This codes for CASSLDFFTYEQYF.

The CDR3 protein is CASSVDAGVAYNEQFF. CDR3 in DNA: TGTGCCAGCAGCGTAGACGCAGGGGTGGCCTACAATGAGCAGTTCTTC. The chain combines TRBV9 with TRBJ2-1, with D possibly TRBD1 on 6 matching bases. CDR1 SGDLS and CDR2 YYNGEE come from the germline V gene. This CDR3 has 16 residues. Between the trimmed V and J ends, which lost 0 bases and 2 bases, there was a span of 12 bases.

The genes are TRBV6-2 or TRBV6-3 and TRBJ1-1; D is unresolved. The CDR3 has 13 residues. Germline CDR1 MNHEY, CDR2 SVGEGT. The V end lost 6 bases, the J end lost 1 base, and 9 bases lay between the germline ends. CDR3 nucleotide sequence: TGTGCCAGCAGGCCCGGGAAGAACACTGAAGCTTTCTTT. Its protein is CASRPGKNTEAFF.

The chain joins TRBV3-1 to TRBJ1-2, with unresolved D. Trimming pared 2 bases from V and 5 bases from J, leaving 6 bases between. Germline V gene data show CDR1 as LGHDT and CDR2 as YNNKEL (reference sequence). The CDR3 totals 12 residues. CDR3 nucleotide sequence: TGTGCCAGCAGCCAAAGACGGTATGGCTACACCTTC. It encodes CASSQRRYGYTF.

This chain links TRBV7-9 with TRBJ2-1, with unresolved D. This CDR3 is built from 14 residues. Trimming removed 0 bases at V and 5 bases at J, with 8 bases between. Germline lookup yields CDR1 SEHNR and CDR2 FQNEAQ (reference sequence). In nucleotides, the CDR3 is TGTGCCAGCAGCTTAGCCGGAAGCCACAATGAGCAGTTCTTC. Its translation is CASSLAGSHNEQFF.

The rearrangement uses TRBV6-5 and TRBJ2-2, with D perhaps matching TRBD2 (6 bases). With 6 bases removed from V and 4 bases from J, the gap between germline ends came to 12 bases. The CDR3 runs to 14 residues. From germline, CDR1 is MNHEY and CDR2 SVGAGI. The CDR3 nucleotides read TGTGCCAGCAGCCCACTCGGGGGCACCGGGGAGCTGTTTTTT. Protein product: CASSPLGGTGELFF.